These 32 T cell receptor beta chains were sequenced from one sample in a study of cytomegalovirus exposure and HLA in healthy donors. The PCR was carried out with 60 Vbeta primers and 13 Jbeta primers. The method was immunoSEQ multiplex PCR; TCRdb's version includes in-frame clones alone and lacks a portion of them. The sample includes 150,000 to 200,000 clones, 60% to 85% of them seen just once. Sequencing used PBMCs. The receptors shown here come from a male donor in good health and CMV-seronegative.

CDR3 bases: TGTGCCATCAGTGAGTCGATAGGACAGACTTATGGCTACACCTTC. This gives the protein CAISESIGQTYGYTF. The rearrangement uses TRBV10-3 and TRBJ1-2, with D possibly being TRBD1 (6 bases). Germline values: CDR1 ENHRY, CDR2 SYGVKD. This CDR3 comprises 15 residues. Trimming removed 0 bases from V and 5 bases from J, with 13 bases in between.

This chain connects TRBV6-1 to TRBJ1-1; 9 nucleotides line up with TRBD1. The germline gives CDR1 MNHNS, CDR2 SASEGT. CDR3 length equals 18 residues. V shed 2 bases, J shed 1 base, and the junction held 11 bases outside the gene matches. CDR3 in DNA: TGTGCCAGCAGTGAACGTGGGACAGGGAGGGCGAAGAACACTGAAGCTTTCTTT. It is translated as CASSERGTGRAKNTEAFF.

J is TRBJ2-7 and V is TRBV15, with 8 bases aligning to TRBD2. The CDR3 length is 15 residues. After removal of 0 bases from V and 3 bases from J, the junction contained 4 bases not matched to a gene. Looked up from germline, CDR1 is LNHNV and CDR2 is YYDKDF (reference sequence). CDR3 DNA: TGTGCCACCAGCAGAGACGGACTAGCTGTCTACGAGCAGTACTTC. Encoded protein: CATSRDGLAVYEQYF.

The chain couples TRBV6-5 to TRBJ2-7, with a possible D match to TRBD2 (6 bases). The V end was cut by 2 bases, the J end by 0 bases, with 14 bases between. Looked up from germline, CDR1 is MNHEY and CDR2 is SVGAGI. CDR3 length: 16 amino acids. CDR3 nucleotides: TGTGCCAGCAGTTACGATCGGGGGTCCGCCTCCTACGAGCAGTACTTC. Its translation: CASSYDRGSASYEQYF.

This clone was recorded once. The chain employs TRBV30 and TRBJ1-2, with D tentatively TRBD1 (6 bases). The germline V gene has CDR1 GTSNPN and CDR2 SVGIG (reference sequence). The V gene lost 3 bases and the J gene lost 5 bases, with 16 bases spanning the gap. The CDR3 loop spans 14 amino acids. The CDR3 reads CAWSDQYREYGYTF. CDR3 in DNA: TGTGCCTGGAGCGACCAATACAGGGAATATGGCTACACCTTC. Combining the CDR3 with reference TRBV30 and TRBJ1-2 gives the whole variable domain SQTIHQWPATLVQPVGSPLSLECTVEGTSNPNLYWYRQAAGRGLQLLFYSVGIGQISSEVPQNLSASRPQDRQFILSSKKLLLSDSGFYLCAWSDQYREYGYTFGSGTRLTVV.

Only a few counts were recorded for this clone. The V gene is TRBV7-7, the J gene TRBJ2-1, with D possibly matching TRBD1 (6 bases). Germline CDR1 is SSHAT and CDR2 is FNYEAQ (reference sequence). V was clipped by 1 base and J by 0 bases, with 10 bases between them. The CDR3 length is 16 residues. Here the CDR3 DNA reads TGTGCCAGCAGCTTAGATGCAGGGGTCTCCTACAATGAGCAGTTCTTC. This encodes CASSLDAGVSYNEQFF.

The chain couples TRBV11-1 to TRBJ2-7; 10 positions agree with TRBD1. Germline V gene sequence: CDR1 SGHAT, CDR2 FQDESV (reference sequence). CDR3 length: 14 amino acids. V lost 5 bases, J lost 3 bases, and 4 bases stayed unmatched. The CDR3 spells CASSGGQGYYEQYF. CDR3 DNA sequence: TGTGCCAGCAGCGGGGGACAGGGGTACTACGAGCAGTACTTC.

The gene calls are TRBV6-5 and TRBJ2-7; D possibly corresponds to TRBD2 (7 bases). The CDR3 contains 15 residues. Trimming cost V 3 bases and J 6 bases, with 18 bases left between them. Germline lookup yields CDR1 MNHEY and CDR2 SVGAGI. The CDR3: CASSYSAGGRLEQYF. In DNA, the CDR3 is TGTGCCAGCAGTTATTCCGCCGGGGGGCGCCTCGAGCAGTACTTC.

This clone appeared a few times. The rearrangement uses TRBV5-4 and TRBJ2-1; the D gene is possibly TRBD1 (6 bases). V was pared by 5 bases and J by 2 bases, with 11 bases between. CDR3 length equals 14 residues. Germline V gives CDR1 SGHNT, CDR2 YYREEE (reference sequence). The CDR3 DNA is TGTGCCAGCAGTACAGGGAAACCCTACAATGAGCAGTTCTTC. Translation: CASSTGKPYNEQFF.

The gene calls are TRBV6-1 and TRBJ1-3, with TRBD1 as a possible D gene (5 bases). The CDR3 length is 18 residues. Germline assignment: CDR1 MNHNS and CDR2 SASEGT. V lost 1 base and J 0 bases, leaving 16 bases between the germline ends. The CDR3 loop reads CASSEEGVRAVSGNTIYF. For the CDR3, the DNA is TGTGCCAGCAGTGAAGAAGGGGTCAGGGCAGTCTCTGGAAACACCATATATTTT.

This chain uses TRBV6-5 with TRBJ1-2, with 8 bases identical to TRBD1. CDR3 length: 14 residues. Germline lookup yields CDR1 MNHEY and CDR2 SVGAGI. J lost 5 bases, V lost 2 bases, and 4 bases had no gene match. The CDR3 sequence: CASSYRTGLYGYTF. CDR3 bases: TGTGCCAGCAGTTACAGGACAGGGCTATATGGCTACACCTTC.

The genes are TRBV6-6 and TRBJ1-5, with 8 bases aligning to TRBD1. CDR3 size: 16 residues. CDR1 and CDR2 from the germline V gene are MNHNY and SVGAGI (reference sequence). Germline trimming cut 2 bases from V and 6 bases from J; bases unmatched to any gene: 9. The CDR3 nucleotides are TGTGCCAGCAGTTACAAGTCGTCAGGGGGCGGTCAGCCCCAGCATTTT. This translates into CASSYKSSGGGQPQHF.

The rearrangement uses TRBV6-5 and TRBJ2-7, with 8 bases that match TRBD2. This CDR3 comprises 15 residues. Per the germline V gene, CDR1 is MNHEY and CDR2 is SVGAGI. With V trimmed by 3 bases and J by 2 bases, 6 bases remained unmatched. The CDR3 bases are TGTGCCAGCAGTTATGGTATTAGCGGGACCTACGAGCAGTACTTC. Amino acids: CASSYGISGTYEQYF.

The V call is TRBV28, the J call TRBJ1-4, with 7 bases lining up with TRBD1. Germline assignment: CDR1 MDHEN and CDR2 SYDVKM. This CDR3 contains 16 residues. Trimming cost V 2 bases and J 0 bases; bases outside gene matches: 3. This CDR3 reads CASSLHRGATNEKLFF. CDR3 DNA sequence: TGTGCCAGCAGTTTACACAGGGGCGCAACTAATGAAAAACTGTTTTTT.

V and J are TRBV29-1 and TRBJ2-7; a weak D match, TRBD1 (5 bases). The CDR3 runs to 15 residues. CDR1 and CDR2 (germline): SQVTM, ANQGSEA. Between the trimmed V and J ends, which lost 4 bases and 0 bases, there was a span of 16 bases. The DNA for the CDR3 is TGCAGCGTTGTAAGGGGTGGCGGCAGCTCCTACGAGCAGTACTTC. This encodes CSVVRGGGSSYEQYF.

The CDR3 region is CASSRQGASNQPQHF. CDR3 nucleotides: TGTGCCAGCAGCCGACAGGGGGCGAGCAATCAGCCCCAGCATTTT. V and J are TRBV6-5 and TRBJ1-5; TRBD1 aligns across 10 bases. This CDR3 is 15 amino acids long. CDR1 and CDR2 (germline): MNHEY, SVGAGI. J gave up 1 base and V 6 bases, and 3 bases lay outside the gene matches.

The chain couples TRBV27 to TRBJ2-2, with 7 nucleotides matching TRBD1. J lost 7 bases, V lost 2 bases, and 7 bases had no gene match. Germline V gene data show CDR1 as MNHEY and CDR2 as SMNVEV (reference sequence). This CDR3 is built from 15 residues. The CDR3 loop is CASSLRGRASGELFF. CDR3 DNA: TGTGCCAGCAGTTTAAGGGGGCGCGCGAGCGGGGAGCTGTTTTTT.

This rearrangement joins TRBV2 to TRBJ2-3; TRBD2 matches 12 bases. Germline lookup yields CDR1 SNHLY and CDR2 FYNNEI. J gave up 1 base and V 5 bases, and 7 bases lay outside the gene matches. The CDR3 consists of 17 residues. The CDR3 loop reads CASSKLAGGSGTDTQYF. CDR3 in DNA: TGTGCCAGCAGTAAGCTAGCGGGAGGGAGCGGCACAGATACGCAGTATTTT.

The chain links TRBV30 to TRBJ1-6; 8 bases align to TRBD1. The V and J ends lost 4 bases and 8 bases, in that order; junction bases with no gene match: 7. This CDR3 is built from 14 residues. CDR1 and CDR2 (germline): GTSNPN, SVGIG (reference sequence). The CDR3 DNA sequence: TGTGCCTGGATGCGAGGACAGGGTGATTCACCCCTCCACTTT. Its translation: CAWMRGQGDSPLHF.

This clone was detected a few times. V usage is TRBV6-1 and J usage is TRBJ2-7, with TRBD1 as a possible D gene (5 bases). V lost 6 bases and J lost 5, with 8 bases in between. CDR1 and CDR2 (germline): MNHNS, SASEGT. The CDR3 spans 11 residues. The CDR3 here is CASRKGDEQYF. CDR3 DNA sequence: TGTGCCAGCAGGAAAGGGGACGAGCAGTACTTC.

In this sample, this clone turned up once. The CDR3 nucleotides read TGTGCCAGCAGCTTAGGGACAGTCCCTAACTATGGCTACACCTTC. Residues: CASSLGTVPNYGYTF. This chain joins TRBV7-9 and TRBJ1-2; a possible D gene is TRBD1 (6 bases). The V gene's germline CDR1 is SEHNR and CDR2 FQNEAQ (reference sequence). V shed 1 base and J shed 0 bases, with 9 bases lying between them. The CDR3 covers 15 residues.

The genes are TRBV27 and TRBJ2-1; 14 bases agree with TRBD2. The trim removed 7 bases at V and 9 bases at J, leaving 5 bases unmatched. Germline V gene lookup returns CDR1 MNHEY and CDR2 SMNVEV (reference sequence). This CDR3 region has 14 residues. DNA of the CDR3: TGTGCCAGCAAGGGACTAGCGGGGGATGGTGAGCAGTTCTTC. Translation gives CASKGLAGDGEQFF.

This clone has only a few counts. This chain uses TRBV5-6 with TRBJ1-1; the D gene is possibly TRBD1 (5 bases). V lost 4 bases, J lost 0 bases, and 22 bases lay in between. The CDR3 runs 18 residues. Germline loops: CDR1 SGHDT, CDR2 YYEEEE. The CDR3 nucleotides read TGTGCCAGCAGCCACGTATATGGACAAACATCGATGAACACTGAAGCTTTCTTT. Amino acid sequence: CASSHVYGQTSMNTEAFF.

This chain joins TRBV30 and TRBJ1-1; D is uncertain. CDR1 and CDR2 (germline): GTSNPN, SVGIG (reference sequence). The V end was cut by 0 bases, the J end by 1 base, with 6 bases between. This CDR3 is 13 amino acids long. The CDR3 protein is CAWSVGRNTEAFF. CDR3 bases: TGTGCCTGGAGTGTGGGCAGGAACACTGAAGCTTTCTTT.

The J gene is TRBJ1-2, the V gene TRBV4-2; D is uncertain. Germline V gene sequence: CDR1 LGHNA, CDR2 YNFKEQ. Trimming took off 3 bases at V and 7 bases at J, with 21 bases between the two ends. This CDR3 is built from 16 residues. The CDR3 nucleotides are TGTGCCAGCAGCCATGCCGAAGTGTCTCCTATGTCTGGCTACACCTTC. Its translation: CASSHAEVSPMSGYTF.

The CDR3 DNA reads as TGTGCCAGCAGCCCTGATGGACAGGGCTACACCTTC. This translates into CASSPDGQGYTF. The chain carries TRBV6-5 and TRBJ1-2, with D maybe TRBD1 (6 bases). V lost 6 bases and J 8 bases, leaving 13 bases between the germline ends. Germline V CDR1 and CDR2: MNHEY, SVGAGI. The CDR3 runs to 12 residues.

This rearrangement joins TRBV7-9 to TRBJ1-1; tentatively, D is TRBD1 (5 bases). V was cut by 2 bases and J by 1 base, with 8 bases left in between. Germline V gives CDR1 SEHNR, CDR2 FQNEAQ (reference sequence). The CDR3 sequence is 14 residues long. CDR3 loop: CASSLQGANTEAFF. CDR3 nucleotides: TGTGCCAGCAGCTTACAGGGTGCGAACACTGAAGCTTTCTTT.

The chain is built from TRBV14 and TRBJ2-7; tentative D call: TRBD2 (6 bases). Germline CDR1 reads SGHDN; CDR2 reads FVKESK. The CDR3 sequence is 14 residues long. V was clipped by 0 bases and J by 2 bases, with 8 bases between them. Here the CDR3 reads CASSQDAGPYEQYF. The DNA for the CDR3 is TGTGCCAGCAGCCAAGATGCGGGGCCCTACGAGCAGTACTTC. Together with reference TRBV14 and TRBJ2-7, the CDR3 gives the full variable domain: EAGVTQFPSHSVIEKGQTVTLRCDPISGHDNLYWYRRVMGKEIKFLLHFVKESKQDESGMPNNRFLAERTGGTYSTLKVQPAELEDSGVYFCASSQDAGPYEQYFGPGTRLTVT.

This chain connects TRBV7-9 to TRBJ1-2; D not resolved. V dropped 5 bases and J dropped 4 bases, with 14 bases sitting between them. This CDR3 is 14 amino acids long. Per germline, CDR1 SEHNR and CDR2 FQNEAQ (reference sequence). The DNA of the CDR3 is TGTGCCAGCAGCAGAACCGAGGTCCCCTATGGCTACACCTTC. It translates to CASSRTEVPYGYTF. Full variable domain (outside the CDR3, taken from reference TRBV7-9 and TRBJ1-2): DTGVSQNPRHKITKRGQNVTFRCDPISEHNRLYWYRQTLGQGPEFLTYFQNEAQLEKSRLLSDRFSAERPKGSFSTLEIQRTEQGDSAMYLCASSRTEVPYGYTFGSGTRLTVV.

This clone has a handful of counts. The chain is built from TRBV10-2 and TRBJ1-3; D remains unclear. Germline V gene data show CDR1 as WSHSY and CDR2 as SAAADI. The CDR3 runs 14 residues. Trimming left V 4 bases short and J 2 bases short, with 9 bases between. CDR3 bases: TGCGCCAGCAGTGTCGGGTTTGCTGGAAACACCATATATTTT. Translation: CASSVGFAGNTIYF.

This sequence joins TRBV30 and TRBJ1-4, with a possible D match to TRBD1 (5 bases). V was shortened by 5 bases and J by 11 bases, with 18 bases between the two germline ends. The CDR3 loop spans 13 amino acids. Germline V gene lookup returns CDR1 GTSNPN and CDR2 SVGIG (reference sequence). The chain's CDR3 is CAWLGPRSGKLFF. In DNA, the CDR3 is TGTGCCTGGTTAGGGCCGCGGTCAGGGAAACTGTTTTTT.

The rearrangement links TRBV2 to TRBJ2-1, with D possibly TRBD1 on 5 matching bases. Per germline, CDR1 SNHLY and CDR2 FYNNEI. The CDR3 totals 14 residues. Trimming shortened V by 7 bases and J by 5 bases, and 15 bases separated the two germline ends. The CDR3 DNA reads as TGTGCCAGCATCTTTACCCCCAGGGACAATGAGCAGTTCTTC. It translates to CASIFTPRDNEQFF.